This entry lists 10 T cell receptor beta chains sequenced from one sample in a study of OX40 agonist ivuxolimab in advanced cancers. TCRdb's table, derived via immunoSEQ multiplex PCR, lists solely in-frame clones and lacks some. The table records around 13,000 clones, around 83% of them present only once. The input for sequencing was CD4+ or CD8+ T cells sorted from blood, taken in a trial of the OX40 agonist ivuxolimab. Receptors originate from an adult with an advanced solid tumor such as melanoma, head and neck, liver or kidney cancer.

The chain links TRBV5-1 to TRBJ1-1; possible D gene TRBD1, 5 bases. This CDR3 is 13 amino acids long. Trimming cost V 5 bases and J 4 bases, with 12 bases left between them. Germline assignment: CDR1 SGHRS and CDR2 YFSETQ. The chain's CDR3 is CASRPGTTTEAFF. In DNA form, the CDR3 reads TGCGCCAGCAGACCGGGGACGACCACTGAAGCTTTCTTT.

This chain connects TRBV19 to TRBJ1-1; D gene unclear. The CDR3 totals 11 residues. CDR1 is LNHDA, CDR2 SQIVND, per germline (reference sequence). Trimming cost V 7 bases and J 0 bases, with 3 bases left between them. As DNA, the CDR3 is TGTGCCAGTATTCTGAACACTGAAGCTTTCTTT. Its protein product is CASILNTEAFF.

A single count supports this clone. The J gene is TRBJ1-1, the V gene TRBV11-2; D is unresolved. Trimming removed 5 bases at V and 6 bases at J, with 10 bases between. This CDR3 comprises 12 residues. The germline gives CDR1 SGHAT, CDR2 FQNNGV. CDR3 sequence: CASSPTHSEAFF. The CDR3 DNA is TGTGCCAGCAGCCCGACCCATTCTGAAGCTTTCTTT.

This clone came up once. The chain is built from TRBV6-4 and TRBJ2-2, with a possible D match to TRBD2 (5 bases). CDR3 length: 13 amino acids. The V gene lost 3 bases and the J gene lost 4 bases, with 6 bases spanning the gap. Germline V gene data show CDR1 as MRHNA and CDR2 as SNTAGT. CDR3 nucleotide sequence: TGTGCCAGCAGTGAAGAGGGCACCGGGGAGCTGTTTTTT. Encoded protein: CASSEEGTGELFF.

This clone was observed once. The V and J genes are TRBV27 and TRBJ2-7, with TRBD1 identical over 7 bases. Unmatched junction bases numbered 3, after V lost 5 bases and J lost 2 bases. This CDR3 has 13 residues. From germline, CDR1 is MNHEY and CDR2 SMNVEV (reference sequence). The CDR3: CASSPGTAYEQYF. In DNA form, the CDR3 reads TGTGCCAGCAGTCCCGGGACAGCCTACGAGCAGTACTTC.

This rearrangement joins TRBV5-4 to TRBJ2-2; maybe TRBD1 (6 bases). CDR1 and CDR2 from the germline V gene are SGHNT and YYREEE (reference sequence). The germline V and J ends were trimmed by 1 base and 0 bases, with 10 bases remaining between them. This CDR3 region has 16 residues. CDR3 in amino acids: CASSLQGTTNTGELFF. The CDR3, as DNA: TGTGCCAGCAGCTTGCAGGGGACCACGAACACCGGGGAGCTGTTTTTT.

The chain joins TRBV28 to TRBJ1-1; TRBD1 might be the D (5 bases). The CDR3 runs to 14 residues. Trimming pared 10 bases from V and 3 bases from J, leaving 18 bases between. From germline, CDR1 is MDHEN and CDR2 SYDVKM. The CDR3 sequence: CATSSRGGYTEAFF. The CDR3 DNA is TGTGCCACTTCGTCGAGGGGAGGATACACTGAAGCTTTCTTT. Based on the CDR3 plus reference TRBV28 and TRBJ1-1, the full variable domain is DVKVTQSSRYLVKRTGEKVFLECVQDMDHENMFWYRQDPGLGLRLIYFSYDVKMKEKGDIPEGYSVSREKKERFSLILESASTNQTSMYLCATSSRGGYTEAFFGQGTRLTVV.

The chain links TRBV27 to TRBJ1-5; 8 bases align to TRBD1. The V gene's germline CDR1 is MNHEY and CDR2 SMNVEV (reference sequence). This CDR3 has 15 amino acids. V lost 3 bases to trimming and J lost 2 bases; unmatched junction nucleotides: 3. The CDR3: CASSFGGQGNQPQHF. The DNA for the CDR3 is TGTGCCAGCAGTTTCGGGGGACAGGGCAATCAGCCCCAGCATTTT.

The chain couples TRBV29-1 to TRBJ2-3, with D perhaps being TRBD1 or TRBD2 (6 bases each). The CDR3 is 16 amino acids. Trimming removed 4 bases at V and 3 bases at J, with 20 bases between. The germline CDR1 and CDR2 sequences are SQVTM and ANQGSEA. CDR3 nucleotides: TGCAGCGTTGTGGGGGGCCCAGGAGGGTTGACAGATACGCAGTATTTT. Translating it yields CSVVGGPGGLTDTQYF.

The gene calls are TRBV4-1 and TRBJ2-7, with 8 bases that match TRBD1. CDR1 and CDR2 from the germline V gene are MGHRA and YSYEKL. The J segment lost 2 bases and the V segment lost 3 bases, leaving 12 bases of the junction unmatched. The CDR3 runs 17 residues. The CDR3 spells CASSQLSDRELTYEQYF. DNA for the CDR3: TGCGCCAGCAGCCAGCTATCGGACAGGGAGTTAACCTACGAGCAGTACTTC.